Shown below are 17 T cell receptor beta chains from a single sample sequenced in a study of PD-1 blockade in classical Hodgkin lymphoma. Measured with immunoSEQ multiplex PCR; TCRdb has only the in-frame clones, and not every one. This repertoire shows roughly 10,000 clones, around 72% found once; its top ten account for roughly 33%. There was relapse after autologous stem cell transplantation in every patient, and there was variation in brentuximab vedotin exposure. Sample: peripheral blood mononuclear cells (PBMCs), taken at baseline. The receptors originated from a human donor with classical Hodgkin lymphoma.

Only a few counts were recorded for this clone. V gene TRBV6-5 combines with J gene TRBJ2-5, with a tentative D call TRBD1 (5 bases). CDR3 size: 15 residues. Trimming took off 0 bases at V and 6 bases at J, with 14 bases between the two ends. CDR1 is MNHEY and CDR2 is SVGAGI in the germline V gene. The CDR3 DNA is TGTGCCAGCAGTTACTCGATGGGGCTTGTGAAGACCCAGTACTTC. This codes for CASSYSMGLVKTQYF.

The count of this clone is one. This chain uses TRBV9 with TRBJ2-2, with a weak D call TRBD2 (5 bases). Germline V gives CDR1 SGDLS, CDR2 YYNGEE. The length of the CDR3 is 14 residues. V lost 3 bases and J 4 bases, leaving 10 bases between the germline ends. CDR3 loop: CASSGRGSTGELFF. As DNA, the CDR3 is TGTGCCAGCAGCGGACGGGGTAGCACCGGGGAGCTGTTTTTT.

This clone showed up just a few times. This rearrangement joins TRBV13 to TRBJ1-1; no clear D gene. The V gene lost 1 base and the J gene lost 3 bases, with 3 bases spanning the gap. The CDR3 is made up of 12 amino acids. Germline CDR1 reads PRHDT; CDR2 reads FYEKMQ (reference sequence). The CDR3 nucleotides are TGTGCCAGCAGCTTAGATGACACTGAAGCTTTCTTT. Translated: CASSLDDTEAFF.

In this sample, this clone turned up once. The genes are TRBV2 and TRBJ2-5, with D unresolved. There are 14 residues in the CDR3. V was cut by 3 bases and J by 7 bases, with 15 bases left in between. Germline loops: CDR1 SNHLY, CDR2 FYNNEI. The CDR3, as DNA: TGTGCCAGCAGTGATAGCTATGCAGAGACGACCCAGTACTTC. Its protein product is CASSDSYAETTQYF.

This sequence joins TRBV28 and TRBJ2-3, with D possibly matching TRBD1 (6 bases). Germline V gene lookup returns CDR1 MDHEN and CDR2 SYDVKM. Trimming removed 10 bases at V and 4 bases at J, with 24 bases between. The CDR3 is made up of 16 amino acids. CDR3 DNA sequence: TGTGCCACTACGCCCCGGGACACCCACTCGCCAGATACGCAGTATTTT. It yields the protein CATTPRDTHSPDTQYF.

This clone was counted a single time. This chain uses TRBV7-3 with TRBJ2-7; D is perhaps TRBD1 (6 bases). Deletions cut 4 bases from V and 5 bases from J, with 12 bases between. The CDR3 is 13 amino acids. Per germline, CDR1 SGHTA and CDR2 FQGTGA. The CDR3 DNA follows: TGTGCCAGCAGCTATGGACAGACCCACGAGCAGTACTTC. Translating it yields CASSYGQTHEQYF. Looking up the rest from reference TRBV7-3 and TRBJ2-7 gives the full variable domain: GAGVSQTPSNKVTEKGKYVELRCDPISGHTALYWYRQSLGQGPEFLIYFQGTGAADDSGLPNDRFFAVRPEGSVSTLKIQRTERGDSAVYLCASSYGQTHEQYFGPGTRLTVT.

The chain combines TRBV5-1 with TRBJ1-6; D call uncertain. The CDR3 extends over 14 amino acids. CDR1 is SGHRS, CDR2 YFSETQ, per germline. Trimming shortened V by 0 bases and J by 11 bases, and 12 bases separated the two germline ends. The CDR3 nucleotides read TGCGCCAGCAGCTTGGAATACGGTCGGCCACCCCTCCACTTT. Its translation: CASSLEYGRPPLHF.

The J gene is TRBJ2-7, the V gene TRBV15; no firm D call. The germline V gene has CDR1 LNHNV and CDR2 YYDKDF (reference sequence). The CDR3 totals 11 residues. V lost 0 bases and J lost 6, with 3 bases in between. The CDR3 protein is CATSRDSEQYF. The CDR3, as DNA: TGTGCCACCAGCAGAGATTCCGAGCAGTACTTC. The full variable domain, with the rest looked up from reference TRBV15 and TRBJ2-7, is DAMVIQNPRYQVTQFGKPVTLSCSQTLNHNVMYWYQQKSSQAPKLLFHYYDKDFNNEADTPDNFQSRRPNTSFCFLDIRSPGLGDTAMYLCATSRDSEQYFGPGTRLTVT.

As regards this clone: This same CDR3 is encoded by further DNA sequences in the sample. The chain has TRBV7-2 and TRBJ1-6; D unclear. Trimming removed 1 base from V and 8 bases from J, with 9 bases in between. The germline gives CDR1 SGHTA, CDR2 FQGNSA. This CDR3 spans 14 amino acids. The chain's CDR3 is CASSLVFRDSPLHF. CDR3 DNA sequence: TGTGCCAGCAGCTTAGTGTTTAGGGATTCACCCCTCCACTTT.

The V and J genes are TRBV18 and TRBJ1-6; the match to TRBD1 covers 9 bases. The length of the CDR3 is 15 residues. V lost 6 bases and J lost 6; bases outside the gene matches: 6. Germline CDR1 and CDR2: KGHSH and LQKENI. The CDR3 loop is CASSGTGIINSPLHF. CDR3 DNA: TGTGCCAGCTCTGGGACAGGGATAATTAATTCACCCCTCCACTTT. Variable domain in full (rest from reference TRBV18 and TRBJ1-6): NAGVMQNPRHLVRRRGQEARLRCSPMKGHSHVYWYRQLPEEGLKFMVYLQKENIIDESGMPKERFSAEFPKEGPSILRIQQVVRGDSAAYFCASSGTGIINSPLHFGNGTRLTVT.

This clone came up once. The CDR3 protein is CASSLGVVEKETQYF. The CDR3 region has the DNA TGTGCCAGCAGCTTAGGAGTGGTGGAGAAAGAGACCCAGTACTTC. This sequence joins TRBV7-9 and TRBJ2-5; unclear D gene. The CDR3 covers 15 residues. V was pared by 1 base and J by 3 bases, with 12 bases between. Germline V gene data show CDR1 as SEHNR and CDR2 as FQNEAQ (reference sequence).

The V and J genes are TRBV2 and TRBJ2-3; D gene ambiguous. Per germline, CDR1 SNHLY and CDR2 FYNNEI. CDR3 length: 13 amino acids. Trimming stripped 7 bases from V and 2 bases from J, with 10 bases between. CDR3 amino acids: CASNPTFTDTQYF. The CDR3 region has the DNA TGTGCCAGCAACCCGACTTTCACAGATACGCAGTATTTT.

Only a few counts were recorded for this clone. This chain links TRBV2 with TRBJ1-6; D unclear. Germline CDR1 reads SNHLY; CDR2 reads FYNNEI. This CDR3 region has 15 residues. The ends were cut back, 2 bases at V and 7 bases at J, with 12 bases in the middle. CDR3 amino acids: CASSEYGRWNSPLHF. CDR3 sequence (DNA): TGTGCCAGCAGTGAATATGGCAGGTGGAATTCACCCCTCCACTTT.

This sequence joins TRBV29-1 and TRBJ1-2, with D possibly matching TRBD1 (5 bases). Germline CDR1 reads SQVTM; CDR2 reads ANQGSEA. The CDR3 is made up of 12 amino acids. The V end lost 7 bases, the J end lost 2 bases, and 11 bases lay between the germline ends. The CDR3 spells CSAVGENYGYTF. The CDR3 DNA follows: TGCAGCGCCGTGGGGGAGAACTATGGCTACACCTTC.

The chain is built from TRBV2 and TRBJ1-4; a weak D match, TRBD1 (5 bases). Germline CDR1 SNHLY, CDR2 FYNNEI. This CDR3 has 15 residues. V lost 10 bases and J lost 4, with 19 bases in between. CDR3 protein: CATRQSHRRNEKLFF. CDR3 nucleotide sequence: TGTGCCACCCGACAGTCGCACAGACGTAATGAAAAACTGTTTTTT.

The chain employs TRBV15 and TRBJ1-1; D might be TRBD1 (5 bases). Trimming took 8 bases from V and 1 from J, leaving 14 bases between them. Per the germline V gene, CDR1 is LNHNV and CDR2 is YYDKDF (reference sequence). The CDR3 covers 14 residues. The CDR3 spells CATRDALPNTEAFF. CDR3 DNA: TGTGCCACCCGGGACGCACTCCCGAACACTGAAGCTTTCTTT.

The rearrangement joins TRBV21-1 to TRBJ2-5; TRBD1 reflects the table's D call only, with no check against the DNA. TRBV21-1 is recorded as a pseudogene. This CDR3 has 15 residues. The CDR3, as DNA: TGTGCCAGCAGCAGAGACAGGGAACGCATAGAGACCCAGTACTTC. It translates to CASSRDRERIETQYF.